A single sample is the source of the 20 T cell receptor beta chains below, sequenced in a study of regulatory T cells in long-lasting Graves disease. Sample time point: persistent/refractory GD, antithyroid drugs over 5 years with positive TRAb. TCR sequences were obtained from RNA taken from PBMCs. Building the TCR beta libraries relied on iRepertoire HTBI primers, and CDR3 regions underwent Arm-PCR. TCRdb passed the multiplex PCR reads through MiXCR, listing each CDR3 protein once. The sample has a few hundred thousand distinct CDR3 sequences; about a quarter are singletons. The sequenced sample was peripheral blood mononuclear cells (PBMCs), obtained when the disease was refractory, from a patient treated with antithyroid drugs. The origin of the receptors is a female donor with Graves disease.

The table lists this clonotype with a few counts. The V and J genes are TRBV9 and TRBJ1-1, with D perhaps matching TRBD1 (5 bases). Trimming pared 0 bases from V and 4 bases from J, leaving 13 bases between. The CDR3 spans 15 residues. Germline loops: CDR1 SGDLS, CDR2 YYNGEE. CDR3 nucleotides: TGTGCCAGCAGCGTAGACCGTTCGGGGGTCACTGAAGCTTTCTTT. Its translation: CASSVDRSGVTEAFF.

This clonotype was seen repeatedly, ten times or more. J is TRBJ1-2 and V is TRBV6-1, with D possibly matching TRBD1 (5 bases). Germline V lookup: CDR1 MNHNS, CDR2 SASEGT. CDR3 size: 14 residues. V gave up 1 base and J gave up 4 bases, with 10 bases separating them. The CDR3, as DNA: TGTGCCAGCAGTGAAGTAGGGGAGGCCTATGGCTACACCTTC. It yields the protein CASSEVGEAYGYTF.

CDR3 nucleotide sequence: TGTGCCAGCAGTTTGGGGACAGGGGATTGGATCTATGGCTACACCTTC. It translates to CASSLGTGDWIYGYTF. V is TRBV28 and J is TRBJ1-2; 10 nucleotides align to TRBD1. Trimming removed 3 bases from V and 4 bases from J; junction bases left unmatched: 8. CDR3 length equals 16 residues. CDR1 and CDR2 (germline): MDHEN, SYDVKM.

The chain carries TRBV9 and TRBJ2-3, with 11 bases matching TRBD2. After removal of 1 base from V and 3 bases from J, the junction contained 4 bases not matched to a gene. This CDR3 is built from 16 residues. Per germline, CDR1 SGDLS and CDR2 YYNGEE. The CDR3 is CASSVTSGRGTDTQYF. In DNA form, the CDR3 reads TGTGCCAGCAGCGTAACTAGCGGGAGAGGTACAGATACGCAGTATTTT.

This clonotype has at least ten counts. CDR3 bases: TGTGCCAGCAGCATAACCTCTAGCCCCTACGAGCAGTACTTC. It encodes CASSITSSPYEQYF. The V call is TRBV7-6, the J call TRBJ2-7, with D tentatively TRBD2 (5 bases). The CDR3 has 14 residues. Germline CDR1 is SGHVS and CDR2 is FNYEAQ. Trimming removed 5 bases at V and 2 bases at J, with 13 bases between.

At least ten counts were recorded for this clonotype. V gene TRBV20-1 combines with J gene TRBJ2-5; D is undetermined. The V gene lost 3 bases and the J gene lost 4 bases, with 12 bases spanning the gap. The CDR3 length is 13 residues. CDR1 DFQATT and CDR2 SNEGSKA come from the germline V gene (reference sequence). CDR3 residues: CSASVPAGETQYF. Here the CDR3 DNA reads TGCAGTGCTAGTGTCCCGGCAGGAGAGACCCAGTACTTC.

The chain has TRBV9 and TRBJ2-7, with 14 bases aligning to TRBD2. The CDR3 extends over 15 amino acids. Unmatched junction bases numbered 9, after V lost 4 bases and J lost 9 bases. CDR1 and CDR2 from the germline V gene are SGDLS and YYNGEE. The CDR3 region has the DNA TGTGCCAGCAGCCCCGAGGGACTAGCGGGAGTAGCGCAGTACTTC. It encodes CASSPEGLAGVAQYF.

This clonotype was seen many times. DNA of the CDR3: TGTGCCAGCAGTTACTCGACTTTGGCGAACACTGAAGCTTTCTTT. Protein sequence: CASSYSTLANTEAFF. This chain links TRBV6-5 with TRBJ1-1; D call uncertain. Germline V gives CDR1 MNHEY, CDR2 SVGAGI. Trimming removed 0 bases from V and 1 base from J, with 9 bases in between. The CDR3 is 15 amino acids.

This clonotype was observed many times. This sequence joins TRBV20-1 and TRBJ1-5; tentative D call: TRBD1 (5 bases). This CDR3 region has 15 residues. Germline V gives CDR1 DFQATT, CDR2 SNEGSKA (reference sequence). The ends were cut back, 3 bases at V and 0 bases at J, with 12 bases in the middle. Here the CDR3 DNA reads TGCAGTGCTAGTAACGGGGCGAGTAGCAATCAGCCCCAGCATTTT. Translated, it gives CSASNGASSNQPQHF.

This clonotype was seen repeatedly, ten times or more. The CDR3: CAWSLVGGYTF. The DNA of the CDR3 is TGTGCCTGGAGCCTCGTAGGCGGCTACACCTTC. The rearrangement links TRBV30 to TRBJ1-2; D uncertain. This CDR3 is 11 amino acids long. Trimming left V 3 bases short and J 8 bases short, with 10 bases between. From germline, CDR1 is GTSNPN and CDR2 SVGIG (reference sequence).

This clonotype was seen a handful of times. The chain combines TRBV18 with TRBJ1-1; maybe TRBD1 (6 bases). The germline gives CDR1 KGHSH, CDR2 LQKENI. Trimming pared 10 bases from V and 10 bases from J, leaving 25 bases between. The CDR3 is 14 residues long. CDR3 sequence (DNA): TGTGCCACGACTATTCAACAGGGAGGGGAAGGAGCTTTCTTT. This gives the protein CATTIQQGGEGAFF.

This clonotype was seen ten or more times. The chain has TRBV7-2 and TRBJ1-4; D is perhaps TRBD1 (5 bases). This CDR3 contains 14 residues. CDR1 and CDR2 from the germline V gene are SGHTA and FQGNSA. The V and J ends lost 0 bases and 8 bases respectively, with 10 bases between them. The chain's CDR3 is CASSLAGEDEKLFF. The CDR3 DNA follows: TGTGCCAGCAGCTTAGCAGGGGAGGACGAAAAACTGTTTTTT. Looking up the rest from reference TRBV7-2 and TRBJ1-4 gives the full variable domain: GAGVSQSPSNKVTEKGKDVELRCDPISGHTALYWYRQSLGQGLEFLIYFQGNSAPDKSGLPSDRFSAERTGGSVSTLTIQRTQQEDSAVYLCASSLAGEDEKLFFGSGTQLSVL.

This clonotype was picked up a small number of times. The V and J genes are TRBV19 and TRBJ2-5, with a weak D call TRBD1 (5 bases). Germline-derived CDR1 and CDR2 are LNHDA and SQIVND (reference sequence). The ends were cut back, 5 bases at V and 0 bases at J, with 13 bases in the middle. There are 15 residues in the CDR3. CDR3 amino acids: CASSQKTVYQETQYF. The CDR3 DNA reads TGTGCCAGTAGTCAAAAGACAGTTTACCAAGAGACCCAGTACTTC.

This clonotype was detected ten times or more. The chain links TRBV30 to TRBJ1-5; D remains ambiguous. The CDR3 is made up of 14 amino acids. With 0 bases removed from V and 3 bases from J, the gap between germline ends came to 9 bases. CDR1 and CDR2 (germline): GTSNPN, SVGIG (reference sequence). CDR3 residues: CAWSVGGPNQPQHF. CDR3 nucleotide sequence: TGTGCCTGGAGTGTAGGCGGACCCAATCAGCCCCAGCATTTT.

The chain is built from TRBV5-1 and TRBJ1-3; D is unclear. The length of the CDR3 is 14 residues. V shed 1 base and J shed 4 bases, with 9 bases lying between them. Germline V CDR1 and CDR2: SGHRS, YFSETQ. The DNA for the CDR3 is TGCGCCAGCAGCTTGAGTGGGGAAGGAAACACCATATATTTT. Its translation is CASSLSGEGNTIYF.

The V and J genes are TRBV29-1 and TRBJ1-2, with D tentatively TRBD1 (5 bases). CDR3 length equals 15 residues. V lost 1 base and J lost 2, with 14 bases in between. CDR1 is SQVTM and CDR2 is ANQGSEA in the germline V gene. CDR3 amino acids: CSVEGSGRQNYGYTF. In nucleotides, the CDR3 is TGCAGCGTTGAAGGGTCCGGCAGACAGAACTATGGCTACACCTTC.

This clonotype has just a few counts. The chain joins TRBV20-1 to TRBJ1-1; D might be TRBD1 (5 bases). Trimming left V 0 bases short and J 4 bases short, with 12 bases between. The CDR3 has 14 residues. Germline V CDR1 and CDR2: DFQATT, SNEGSKA (reference sequence). The CDR3 nucleotides are TGCAGTGCTAGAGACGCGGGGCGAGTCACTGAAGCTTTCTTT. This gives the protein CSARDAGRVTEAFF.

The count of this clonotype is one. V is TRBV10-3 and J is TRBJ2-7; TRBD2 matches 7 bases. The trim removed 10 bases at V and 1 base at J, leaving 10 bases unmatched. The length of the CDR3 is 14 residues. Germline assignment: CDR1 ENHRY and CDR2 SYGVKD. CDR3 loop: CATQGASGSYEQYF. In DNA form, the CDR3 reads TGTGCCACTCAGGGCGCTAGCGGTTCCTACGAGCAGTACTTC.

This clonotype showed up many times. This rearrangement joins TRBV28 to TRBJ2-6; D tentatively fits TRBD1 or TRBD2 (5 bases each). CDR1 is MDHEN and CDR2 is SYDVKM in the germline V gene. The CDR3 covers 16 residues. V shed 6 bases and J shed 2 bases, with 14 bases lying between them. The CDR3, as DNA: TGTGCCAGCAGGACATCTGGGGGTACTGGGGCCAACGTCCTGACTTTC. Its protein product is CASRTSGGTGANVLTF. Variable domain in full (rest from reference TRBV28 and TRBJ2-6): DVKVTQSSRYLVKRTGEKVFLECVQDMDHENMFWYRQDPGLGLRLIYFSYDVKMKEKGDIPEGYSVSREKKERFSLILESASTNQTSMYLCASRTSGGTGANVLTFGAGSRLTVL.

This rearrangement joins TRBV2 to TRBJ1-1; 8 nucleotides match TRBD1. This CDR3 is 14 amino acids long. CDR1 is SNHLY and CDR2 is FYNNEI in the germline V gene. Germline trimming cut 6 bases from V and 1 base from J; bases unmatched to any gene: 4. Written as DNA, the CDR3 is TGTGCCAGCAGGACCGACAGGGGGAACACTGAAGCTTTCTTT. Translation: CASRTDRGNTEAFF.